The rows below give T cell receptor beta chains drawn from one sample of a study of blood T cell repertoires in COVID-19. Sequencing used immunoSEQ multiplex PCR; TCRdb keeps in-frame clones, though not all of them. The sample has some 460,000 clones; roughly 90% are singletons. The sequencing input was PBMCs or T cells enriched from blood (not recorded which). These TCRs come from a woman aged 18-29 years who had recovered from COVID-19. CDR3s include the opening cysteine and the closing phenylalanine or tryptophan. The D gene is left open where the match is weak. Some rows mark clone size as missing; the rest say once, few, many or name a class of expanded clone.

>TRBV2|TRBJ2-3|-|TRBD2|15
CASERGPSRTDTQYF
TGTGCCAGTGAGCGGGGGCCGTCCCGCACAGATACGCAGTATTTT
>TRBV6-5|TRBJ1-4|many|-|13
CASSPGPAEKLFF
TGTGCCAGCAGCCCAGGGCCTGCGGAAAAACTGTTTTTT
>TRBV7-9|TRBJ1-2|-|-|16
CASSSPRTGKYGGYTF
TGTGCCAGCAGCTCGCCTAGAACAGGGAAATACGGTGGCTACACCTTC
>TRBV7-3|TRBJ1-1|-|-|15
CASSPEQGRDTEAFF
TGTGCCAGCAGCCCCGAACAGGGAAGGGACACTGAAGCTTTCTTT
>TRBV18|TRBJ2-1|-|TRBD2|16
CASSPPGGGSYNEQFF
TGTGCCAGCTCACCACCCGGGGGGGGCTCCTACAATGAGCAGTTCTTC
>TRBV5-1|TRBJ1-6|-|-|15
CASSLAGAGRSPLHF
TGCGCCAGCAGCTTGGCTGGGGCAGGGCGATCACCCCTCCACTTT
>TRBV3-1/TRBV3-2|TRBJ2-5|once|TRBD2|18
CASSQVPTGTSLQETQYF
TGTGCCAGCAGCCAAGTTCCTACGGGGACTAGCCTTCAAGAGACCCAGTACTTC
>TRBV5-1|TRBJ1-4|once|TRBD1|14
CASSRGQGGEKLFF
TGCGCCAGCAGCCGGGGACAGGGAGGGGAAAAACTGTTTTTT
>TRBV11-2|TRBJ2-3|-|TRBD2|16
CASRPLAGKFTDTQYF
TGTGCCAGCAGGCCACTAGCGGGGAAATTTACAGATACGCAGTATTTT
>TRBV19|TRBJ2-6|once|-|13
CASRAGGANVLTF
TGTGCCAGTAGAGCCGGGGGGGCCAACGTCCTGACTTTC
>TRBV28|TRBJ2-2|-|TRBD1|17
CASSSSQGFANTGELFF
TGTGCCAGCAGCTCATCACAGGGGTTCGCGAACACCGGGGAGCTGTTTTTT
>TRBV3-1/TRBV3-2|TRBJ1-4|-|-|13
CASSQDLAGKLFF
TGTGCCAGCAGCCAAGATCTCGCCGGGAAACTGTTTTTT
>TRBV28|TRBJ1-2|-|-|12
CASSLNRASYTF
TGTGCCAGCAGTTTAAACAGGGCAAGCTACACCTTC
>TRBV20-1|TRBJ2-1|-|TRBD2|14
CSASTRGSYNEQFF
TGCAGTGCTAGTACGCGGGGGAGCTACAATGAGCAGTTCTTC
>TRBV30|TRBJ2-1|-|TRBD2|13
CAWKLAGYNEQFF
TGTGCCTGGAAACTAGCGGGATACAATGAGCAGTTCTTC
>TRBV5-6|TRBJ2-1|once|-|15
CASSLQGGRVVEQFF
TGTGCCAGCAGCTTGCAAGGAGGAAGGGTAGTAGAGCAGTTCTTC
>TRBV6-5|TRBJ1-2|-|TRBD1|13
CASTRTGLEGYTF
TGTGCCAGCACCAGGACAGGTCTGGAGGGCTACACCTTC
>TRBV5-4|TRBJ1-4|-|-|13
CASSFFLGGKLFF
TGTGCCAGCAGCTTTTTCCTGGGAGGAAAACTGTTTTTT
>TRBV29-1|TRBJ2-5|-|-|12
CSVSVDQETQYF
TGCAGCGTATCAGTGGACCAAGAGACCCAGTACTTC
>TRBV2|TRBJ1-1|-|TRBD1|16
CASSGTGVGGNTEAFF
TGTGCCAGCAGTGGGACAGGGGTTGGGGGGAACACTGAAGCTTTCTTT
>TRBV4-1|TRBJ1-4|-|-|14
CASSQNRDNEKLFF
TGCGCCAGCAGCCAAAACAGGGACAATGAAAAACTGTTTTTT
>TRBV7-8|TRBJ2-3|-|-|11
CASSLQDTQYF
TGTGCCAGCAGCTTACAAGATACGCAGTATTTT
>TRBV5-5|TRBJ1-2|-|TRBD1|13
CASSPGGSYGYTF
TGTGCCAGCAGCCCAGGGGGGTCCTATGGCTACACCTTC
>TRBV14|TRBJ1-2|-|-|13
CASSQLFGVGYTF
TGTGCCAGCAGCCAACTTTTTGGAGTAGGCTACACCTTC
>TRBV7-9|TRBJ1-3|-|-|17
CASSQYGTGGSGNTIYF
TGTGCCAGCAGCCAGTACGGGACGGGAGGCTCTGGAAACACCATATATTTT